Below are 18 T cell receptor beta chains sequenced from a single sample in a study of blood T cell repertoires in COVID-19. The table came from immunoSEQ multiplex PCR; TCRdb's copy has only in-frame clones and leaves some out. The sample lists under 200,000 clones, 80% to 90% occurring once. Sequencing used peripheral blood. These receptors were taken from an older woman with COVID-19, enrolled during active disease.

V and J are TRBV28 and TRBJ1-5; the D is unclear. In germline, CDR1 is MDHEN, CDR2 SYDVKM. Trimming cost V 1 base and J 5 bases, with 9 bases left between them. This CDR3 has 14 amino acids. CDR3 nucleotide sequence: TGTGCCAGCAGTTTATCAGGAATTGATCAGCCCCAGCATTTT. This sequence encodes CASSLSGIDQPQHF.

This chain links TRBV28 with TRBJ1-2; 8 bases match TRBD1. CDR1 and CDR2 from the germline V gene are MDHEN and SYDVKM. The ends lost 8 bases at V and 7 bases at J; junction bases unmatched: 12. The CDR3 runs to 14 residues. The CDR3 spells CASVRPTGVSGYTF. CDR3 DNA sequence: TGTGCCAGCGTGCGGCCGACAGGGGTCTCTGGCTACACCTTC.

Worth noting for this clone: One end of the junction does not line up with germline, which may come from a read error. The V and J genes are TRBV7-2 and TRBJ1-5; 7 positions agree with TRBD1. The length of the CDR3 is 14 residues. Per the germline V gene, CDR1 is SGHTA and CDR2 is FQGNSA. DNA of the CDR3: TGTGCCAGCAGCTTAACAGGGGTTAATCGGCCCCAGCATTTT. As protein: CASSLTGVNRPQHF.

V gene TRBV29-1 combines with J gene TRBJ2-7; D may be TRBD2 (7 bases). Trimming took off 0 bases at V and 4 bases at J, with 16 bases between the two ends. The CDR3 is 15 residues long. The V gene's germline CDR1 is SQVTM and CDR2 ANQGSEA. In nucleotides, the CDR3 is TGCAGCGTTGAAGATTACGGGGGGCTGGCGTACGAGCAGTACTTC. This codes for CSVEDYGGLAYEQYF.

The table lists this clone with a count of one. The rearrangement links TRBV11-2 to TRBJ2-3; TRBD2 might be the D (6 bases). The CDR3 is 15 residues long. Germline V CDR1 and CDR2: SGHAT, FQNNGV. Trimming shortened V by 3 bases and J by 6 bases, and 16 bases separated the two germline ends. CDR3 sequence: CASSLDGSGVDTQYF. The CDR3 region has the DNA TGTGCCAGCAGCTTGGACGGGAGTGGAGTGGATACGCAGTATTTT.

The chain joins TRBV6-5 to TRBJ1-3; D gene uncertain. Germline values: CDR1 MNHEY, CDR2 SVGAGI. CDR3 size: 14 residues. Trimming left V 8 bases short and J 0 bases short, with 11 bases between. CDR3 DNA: TGTGCCAGCGATTCGGGAGGCTCTGGAAACACCATATATTTT. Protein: CASDSGGSGNTIYF.

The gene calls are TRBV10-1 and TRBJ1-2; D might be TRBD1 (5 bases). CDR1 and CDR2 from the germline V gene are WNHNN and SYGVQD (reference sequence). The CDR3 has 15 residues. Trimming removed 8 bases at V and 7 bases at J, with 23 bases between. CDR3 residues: CASPFLQGSLCGYTF. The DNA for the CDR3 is TGCGCCAGCCCATTCCTCCAGGGAAGTTTGTGTGGCTACACCTTC.

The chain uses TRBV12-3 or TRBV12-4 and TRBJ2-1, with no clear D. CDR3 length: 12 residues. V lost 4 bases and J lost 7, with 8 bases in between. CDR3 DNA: TGTGCCAGCAGTTCGGAGTTGAATGAGCAGTTCTTC. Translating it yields CASSSELNEQFF.

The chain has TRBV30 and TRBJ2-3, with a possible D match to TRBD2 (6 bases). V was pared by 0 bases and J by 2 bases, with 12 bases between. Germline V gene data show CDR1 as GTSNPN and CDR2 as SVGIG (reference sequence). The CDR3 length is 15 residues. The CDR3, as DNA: TGTGCCTGGAGTGTAACGGCGGGAACCACAGATACGCAGTATTTT. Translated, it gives CAWSVTAGTTDTQYF. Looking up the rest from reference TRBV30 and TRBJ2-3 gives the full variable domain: SQTIHQWPATLVQPVGSPLSLECTVEGTSNPNLYWYRQAAGRGLQLLFYSVGIGQISSEVPQNLSASRPQDRQFILSSKKLLLSDSGFYLCAWSVTAGTTDTQYFGPGTRLTVL.

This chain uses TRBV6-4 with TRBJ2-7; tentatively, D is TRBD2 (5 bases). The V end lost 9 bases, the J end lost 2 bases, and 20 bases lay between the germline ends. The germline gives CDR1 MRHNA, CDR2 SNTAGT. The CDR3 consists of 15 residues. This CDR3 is CARPFNTGRTYEQYV. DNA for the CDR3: TGTGCCAGACCATTTAATACGGGGAGAACCTACGAGCAGTACGTC.

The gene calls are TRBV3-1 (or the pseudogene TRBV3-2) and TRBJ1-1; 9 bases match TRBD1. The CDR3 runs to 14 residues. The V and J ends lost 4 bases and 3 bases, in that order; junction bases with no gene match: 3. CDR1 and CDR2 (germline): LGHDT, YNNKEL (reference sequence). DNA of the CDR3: TGTGCCAGCAGCCTGTGGACAGGGGACACTGAAGCTTTCTTT. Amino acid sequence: CASSLWTGDTEAFF.

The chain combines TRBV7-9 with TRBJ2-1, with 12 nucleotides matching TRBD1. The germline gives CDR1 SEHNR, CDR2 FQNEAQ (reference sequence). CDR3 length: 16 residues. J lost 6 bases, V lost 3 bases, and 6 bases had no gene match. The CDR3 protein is CASSLTGQGAGNEQFF. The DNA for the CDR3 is TGTGCCAGCAGCTTGACGGGACAGGGGGCGGGCAATGAGCAGTTCTTC.

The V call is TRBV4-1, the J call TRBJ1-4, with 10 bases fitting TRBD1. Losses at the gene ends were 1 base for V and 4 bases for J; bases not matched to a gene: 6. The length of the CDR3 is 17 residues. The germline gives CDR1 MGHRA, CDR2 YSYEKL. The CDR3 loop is CASSQVGTGDLNEKLFF. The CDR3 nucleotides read TGCGCCAGCAGCCAAGTGGGGACAGGGGACCTTAATGAAAAACTGTTTTTT.

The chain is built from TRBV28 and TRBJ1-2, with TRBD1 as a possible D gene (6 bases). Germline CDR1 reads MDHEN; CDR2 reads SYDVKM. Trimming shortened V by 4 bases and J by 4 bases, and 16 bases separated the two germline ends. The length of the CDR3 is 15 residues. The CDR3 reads CASSSSTGSPYGYTF. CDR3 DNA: TGTGCCAGCAGTTCCTCGACAGGAAGCCCCTATGGCTACACCTTC.

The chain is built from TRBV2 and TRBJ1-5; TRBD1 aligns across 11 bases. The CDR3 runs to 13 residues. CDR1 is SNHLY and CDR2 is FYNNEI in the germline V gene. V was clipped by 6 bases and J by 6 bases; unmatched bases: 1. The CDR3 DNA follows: TGTGCCAGCAGGGGACAGGGGGTTCAGCCCCAGCATTTT. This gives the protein CASRGQGVQPQHF.

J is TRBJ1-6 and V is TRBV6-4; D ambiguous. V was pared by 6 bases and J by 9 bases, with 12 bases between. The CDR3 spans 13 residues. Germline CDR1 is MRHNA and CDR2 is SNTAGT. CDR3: CASSEYYGSPLHF. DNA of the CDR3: TGTGCCAGCAGCGAGTACTACGGTTCACCCCTCCACTTT.

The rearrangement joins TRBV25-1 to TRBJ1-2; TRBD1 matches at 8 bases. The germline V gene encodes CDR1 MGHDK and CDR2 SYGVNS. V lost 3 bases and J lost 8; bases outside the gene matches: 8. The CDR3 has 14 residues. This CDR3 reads CASSDHRDRNGYTF. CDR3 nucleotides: TGTGCCAGCAGTGATCACCGGGACAGGAACGGCTACACCTTC.

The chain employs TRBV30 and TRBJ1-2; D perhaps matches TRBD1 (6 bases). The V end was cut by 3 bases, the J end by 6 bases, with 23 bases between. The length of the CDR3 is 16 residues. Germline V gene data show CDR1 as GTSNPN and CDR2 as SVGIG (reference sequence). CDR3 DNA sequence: TGTGCCTGGAGGAAGGAACAGGGACTATTTCAGGATGGCTACACCTTC. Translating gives CAWRKEQGLFQDGYTF.